Shown below are 28 T cell receptor beta chains from a single sample sequenced in a study of PD-1 blockade in classical Hodgkin lymphoma. Sequencing used immunoSEQ multiplex PCR; TCRdb keeps in-frame clones, though not all of them. This repertoire shows about 43,000 clones, approximately 79% found once; its top ten account for 2.8%. Each patient relapsed following autologous stem cell transplantation, and prior brentuximab vedotin exposure differed. The sequencing here drew on peripheral blood mononuclear cells (PBMCs), taken before the second cycle of nivolumab. All receptors come from a human donor with classical Hodgkin lymphoma.

The V and J genes are TRBV23-1 and TRBJ1-2; a possible D gene is TRBD1 (6 bases). TRBV23-1 belongs to the ORF category, with a function that is uncertain. The length of the CDR3 is 15 residues. Trimming shortened V by 3 bases and J by 3 bases, and 14 bases separated the two germline ends. The CDR3 DNA is TGCGCCAGCAGTCACGGGGGGCCCAACGACTATGGCTACACCTTC. This sequence encodes CASSHGGPNDYGYTF.

The chain combines TRBV9 with TRBJ2-5; the match to TRBD2 covers 12 bases. CDR1 and CDR2 (germline): SGDLS, YYNGEE. The length of the CDR3 is 15 residues. J lost 2 bases, V lost 3 bases, and 2 bases had no gene match. CDR3 sequence: CASSASGGAQETQYF. In DNA form, the CDR3 reads TGTGCCAGCAGCGCTAGCGGGGGGGCTCAAGAGACCCAGTACTTC.

The chain recombines TRBV28 with TRBJ2-5; TRBD1 agrees at 8 bases. The CDR3 covers 14 residues. Germline loops: CDR1 MDHEN, CDR2 SYDVKM. The J segment lost 5 bases and the V segment lost 6 bases, leaving 8 bases of the junction unmatched. The CDR3 DNA reads TGTGCCAGCAGCTCCCCGGACAGGGAGGAGACCCAGTACTTC. Translating it yields CASSSPDREETQYF.

V gene TRBV6-5 combines with J gene TRBJ1-1; 9 bases are a match to TRBD1. This CDR3 spans 14 amino acids. CDR1 and CDR2 from the germline V gene are MNHEY and SVGAGI. After removal of 8 bases from V and 4 bases from J, the junction contained 8 bases not matched to a gene. This CDR3 is CASGNRGRGTEAFF. In DNA form, the CDR3 reads TGTGCCAGCGGGAACAGGGGGCGGGGCACTGAAGCTTTCTTT.

The rearrangement links TRBV5-1 to TRBJ2-3; TRBD1 might be the D (5 bases). This CDR3 has 15 amino acids. V was shortened by 0 bases and J by 4 bases, with 12 bases between the two germline ends. Germline CDR1 is SGHRS and CDR2 is YFSETQ. The CDR3 protein is CASSLAGNGADTQYF. CDR3 bases: TGCGCCAGCAGCTTGGCAGGGAATGGGGCAGATACGCAGTATTTT.

This chain links TRBV6-5 with TRBJ1-2; the match to TRBD1 covers 7 bases. CDR1 is MNHEY and CDR2 is SVGAGI in the germline V gene. This CDR3 spans 15 amino acids. The junction had 7 bases not matched to a gene; V was cut back by 0 bases and J by 6 bases. The CDR3 DNA follows: TGTGCCAGCAGTTACTCTCAAGGGGGCATCAATGGCTACACCTTC. It codes for CASSYSQGGINGYTF.

A few counts support this clone. This chain connects TRBV15 to TRBJ2-1; D might be TRBD2 (6 bases). Deletions cut 3 bases from V and 5 bases from J, with 14 bases between. Germline CDR1 LNHNV, CDR2 YYDKDF (reference sequence). The CDR3 runs to 15 residues. The CDR3: CATSSSRGLDNEQFF. The CDR3 region has the DNA TGTGCCACCAGCAGCTCTAGGGGACTCGACAATGAGCAGTTCTTC.

This clone was recorded a few times. This chain connects TRBV18 to TRBJ2-5; 8 positions agree with TRBD2. The CDR3 has 16 amino acids. V lost 2 bases, J lost 5 bases, and 10 bases stayed unmatched. CDR1 and CDR2 (germline): KGHSH, LQKENI. CDR3 loop: CASSPISGASPETQYF. For the CDR3, the DNA is TGTGCCAGCTCACCAATTAGCGGGGCCTCTCCGGAGACCCAGTACTTC.

This clone was seen a few times. The chain uses TRBV5-1 and TRBJ2-7, with 8 positions matching TRBD1. This CDR3 has 16 residues. Losses at the gene ends were 4 bases for V and 7 bases for J; bases not matched to a gene: 16. Germline V gene sequence: CDR1 SGHRS, CDR2 YFSETQ. The CDR3 loop reads CASSQISGTGSWEQYF. The CDR3 DNA reads as TGCGCCAGCAGCCAGATCTCCGGGACAGGTAGTTGGGAGCAGTACTTC.

This chain links TRBV27 with TRBJ2-5; no definite D call. The end of the DNA is better explained by TRBJ2-7, so the J call may be wrong. The CDR3 runs 12 residues. Germline V gene data show CDR1 as MNHEY and CDR2 as SMNVEV (reference sequence). The CDR3 nucleotides read TGTGCCAGCGGGGTTAGCTCCTACGAGCAGTACTTC. This encodes CASGVSSYEQYF.

The chain recombines TRBV28 with TRBJ1-1; D unresolved. Trimming removed 6 bases at V and 3 bases at J, with 5 bases between. Germline-derived CDR1 and CDR2 are MDHEN and SYDVKM. This CDR3 comprises 11 residues. CDR3 nucleotide sequence: TGTGCCAGCAGATGGGACACTGAAGCTTTCTTT. Translation gives CASRWDTEAFF.

This clone was seen more than once but under ten times. The chain uses TRBV30 and TRBJ1-1; tentative D call: TRBD1 (5 bases). Germline V gene lookup returns CDR1 GTSNPN and CDR2 SVGIG (reference sequence). V lost 1 base and J 4 bases, leaving 10 bases between the germline ends. CDR3 length: 13 residues. CDR3 sequence reads: CAWSAHGGTEAFF. Here the CDR3 DNA reads TGTGCCTGGAGTGCCCATGGGGGCACTGAAGCTTTCTTT.

The V and J genes are TRBV5-6 and TRBJ2-3; 13 positions match TRBD2. The germline V gene encodes CDR1 SGHDT and CDR2 YYEEEE. With 0 bases clipped from V and 6 bases from J, the junction kept 4 bases outside the gene matches. This CDR3 region has 16 residues. The CDR3 nucleotides are TGTGCCAGCAGCTTGGTAACTAGCGGGAGGGTGGATACGCAGTATTTT. Amino acids: CASSLVTSGRVDTQYF.

The chain has TRBV27 and TRBJ1-2, with a weak D call TRBD1 (6 bases). Trimming left V 6 bases short and J 8 bases short, with 16 bases between. Germline values: CDR1 MNHEY, CDR2 SMNVEV (reference sequence). The CDR3 length is 13 residues. The CDR3 loop is CASRETGREGYTF. The CDR3 nucleotides are TGTGCCAGCAGGGAGACAGGTCGAGAAGGCTACACCTTC.

The chain employs TRBV6-1 and TRBJ1-2; TRBD1 aligns across 7 bases. The CDR3 is made up of 15 amino acids. The J segment lost 1 base and the V segment lost 6 bases, leaving 8 bases of the junction unmatched. The germline gives CDR1 MNHNS, CDR2 SASEGT. The CDR3 loop reads CASRLTRDSNYGYTF. CDR3 coding DNA: TGTGCCAGCAGGTTAACTCGGGACAGTAACTATGGCTACACCTTC.

The chain employs TRBV27 and TRBJ1-2; tentatively, D is TRBD1 (6 bases). Looked up from germline, CDR1 is MNHEY and CDR2 is SMNVEV (reference sequence). The CDR3 loop spans 15 amino acids. V was cut by 3 bases and J by 4 bases, with 15 bases left in between. This CDR3 reads CASSLVAGAIYGYTF. The CDR3 nucleotides are TGTGCCAGCAGTTTGGTGGCGGGGGCGATCTATGGCTACACCTTC.

The chain combines TRBV4-1 with TRBJ1-5, with TRBD1 as a possible D gene (6 bases). Germline V gives CDR1 MGHRA, CDR2 YSYEKL. Trimming pared 5 bases from V and 5 bases from J, leaving 13 bases between. The CDR3 runs 14 residues. The CDR3 loop reads CASSSRTEDQPQHF. CDR3 in DNA: TGCGCCAGCAGCTCCCGGACAGAGGATCAGCCCCAGCATTTT.

The chain links TRBV28 to TRBJ1-4, with D uncertain. V gave up 6 bases and J gave up 10 bases, with 9 bases separating them. CDR1 and CDR2 (germline): MDHEN, SYDVKM. There are 11 residues in the CDR3. This CDR3 reads CASRGRAKLFF. The CDR3 DNA follows: TGTGCCAGCAGGGGTCGGGCAAAACTGTTTTTT.

The V call is TRBV9, the J call TRBJ2-3; D is undetermined. The germline V and J ends were trimmed by 0 bases and 6 bases, with 11 bases remaining between them. The CDR3 is 14 residues long. Germline CDR1 SGDLS, CDR2 YYNGEE. The CDR3 sequence: CASSVASGRDTQYF. DNA of the CDR3: TGTGCCAGCAGCGTAGCATCTGGCAGGGATACGCAGTATTTT.

This clone appeared a few times. This sequence joins TRBV21-1 and TRBJ1-4. TRBV21-1 is a recognized pseudogene. The CDR3 contains 17 residues. CDR3 sequence reads: CASSKRPVTATNEKLFF. CDR3 in DNA: TGTGCCAGCAGCAAAAGGCCAGTTACCGCAACTAATGAAAAACTGTTTTTT.

This clone has only a few counts. The rearrangement links TRBV6-6 to TRBJ2-1; 11 bases agree with TRBD2. Trimming took 10 bases from V and 6 from J; bases not matched to a gene: 11. This CDR3 region has 15 residues. From germline, CDR1 is MNHNY and CDR2 SVGAGI (reference sequence). DNA of the CDR3: TGTGCCATCCGCACTAGCGGGAGTTCGGGCAATGAGCAGTTCTTC. It is translated as CAIRTSGSSGNEQFF.

The chain has TRBV9 and TRBJ2-2; 9 bases line up with TRBD2. CDR1 and CDR2 (germline): SGDLS, YYNGEE. The V and J ends lost 3 bases and 2 bases, in that order; junction bases with no gene match: 8. The CDR3 runs 17 residues. This CDR3 is CASSARKTSGNTGELFF. In nucleotides, the CDR3 is TGTGCCAGCAGCGCCCGAAAGACTAGCGGAAACACCGGGGAGCTGTTTTTT.

This sequence joins TRBV7-9 and TRBJ2-3, with 7 bases matching TRBD1. The germline CDR1 and CDR2 sequences are SEHNR and FQNEAQ (reference sequence). The CDR3 has 17 residues. V gave up 5 bases and J gave up 3 bases; unmatched junction bases: 14. The CDR3 sequence is CASSPLLGDSGTDTQYF. The CDR3 DNA reads as TGTGCCAGCAGCCCATTATTGGGGGACAGCGGAACAGATACGCAGTATTTT.

This rearrangement joins TRBV5-6 to TRBJ1-4; TRBD1 matches at 9 bases. The CDR3 contains 15 residues. In germline, CDR1 is SGHDT, CDR2 YYEEEE. V lost 2 bases to trimming and J lost 7 bases; unmatched junction nucleotides: 6. The DNA for the CDR3 is TGTGCCAGCAGCTTTAAGGGGACAGGGAGTGAAAAACTGTTTTTT. Its protein product is CASSFKGTGSEKLFF.

There are a few counts of this clone. CDR3 region: CATLPVGGELFF. CDR3 coding DNA: TGTGCCACATTGCCGGTAGGCGGGGAGCTGTTTTTT. The chain has TRBV27 and TRBJ2-2, with D unresolved. The CDR3 consists of 12 residues. V was cut by 10 bases and J by 7 bases, with 13 bases left in between. The germline CDR1 and CDR2 sequences are MNHEY and SMNVEV (reference sequence).

The gene calls are TRBV4-2 and TRBJ2-3, with unresolved D. The CDR3 runs 13 residues. CDR1 is LGHNA and CDR2 is YNFKEQ in the germline V gene. Deletions cut 3 bases from V and 2 bases from J, with 6 bases between. This CDR3 reads CASSHYITDTQYF. CDR3 coding DNA: TGTGCCAGCAGCCACTACATCACAGATACGCAGTATTTT.

This clone occurred once. The chain's CDR3 is CASSSSNGVGNTGELFF. The CDR3 DNA is TGTGCCAGCAGCTCCTCCAACGGGGTGGGAAACACCGGGGAGCTGTTTTTT. The chain employs TRBV11-3 and TRBJ2-2; possible D gene TRBD2, 5 bases. Trimming removed 4 bases from V and 2 bases from J, with 17 bases in between. The germline V gene has CDR1 SGHNT and CDR2 YENEEA. This CDR3 is built from 17 residues.

The V and J genes are TRBV19 and TRBJ2-1; perhaps TRBD1 as D (5 bases). The CDR3 spans 11 residues. The ends were cut back, 6 bases at V and 8 bases at J, with 8 bases in the middle. Germline V gene data show CDR1 as LNHDA and CDR2 as SQIVND (reference sequence). For the CDR3, the DNA is TGTGCCAGTAGATTCAGGGATGAGCAGTTCTTC. Translation: CASRFRDEQFF.